This T cell receptor (beta chain) was sequenced in a study of response to subunit inactivated influenza vaccine. Study conclusions and caveats: There was a suggestion from the authors that each seasonal influenza vaccination recruits few new T cells.

TCRdb redid the calling of the RT-PCR reads with MiXCR, one entry per CDR3 protein. The sample gives roughly 700,000 distinct CDR3 sequences, approximately 13% of which show up once; 5.5% to 7% is in the top ten. A remark on this clonotype: Antigen unknown.

Unmatched junction bases numbered 12, after V lost 6 bases and J lost 5 bases. The CDR3 has 14 amino acids. Germline CDR1 is DFQATT and CDR2 is SNEGSKA (reference sequence). The source of this sequence is a man aged 50-59 years who received an inactivated influenza vaccine. The J gene is TRBJ2-7, the V gene TRBV20-1, with 8 bases identical to TRBD2. Sequencing used PBMCs from blood, obtained about 14 days before vaccination. Written as DNA, the CDR3 is TGCAGTGCCCCGAGGGGCGGGAGGCAGAACGAGCAGTACTTC. This encodes CSAPRGGRQNEQYF.